Listed here are 23 T cell receptor beta chains from one sample, sequenced in a study of blood T cell repertoires in COVID-19. Profiling relied on immunoSEQ multiplex PCR, and the TCRdb table lists in-frame clones only, not all of them. This sample yields tens of thousands of clones, of which 85% to 90% are seen a single time; more than 12% belongs to the top ten. The specimen sequenced was peripheral blood. These TCRs come from a woman aged 70-85 years with acute or convalescent COVID-19.

The V gene is TRBV5-5, the J gene TRBJ2-7; 13 bases line up with TRBD2. CDR1 and CDR2 (germline): SGHKS, YYEKEE (reference sequence). Trimming at V came to 2 bases and at J to 4 bases, leaving 3 bases not matched to a gene. The CDR3 runs to 15 residues. The CDR3 DNA follows: TGTGCCAGCAGCTTAGGACTAGCGGGAGTTTACGAGCAGTACGTC. Protein: CASSLGLAGVYEQYV.

This clone was counted only a few times. CDR3 residues: CASSYSRNYGYTF. The CDR3 DNA follows: TGTGCCAGCAGTTACTCCAGAAACTATGGCTACACCTTC. This chain links TRBV6-5 with TRBJ1-2; D is unclear. Between the trimmed V and J ends, which lost 0 bases and 2 bases, there was a span of 4 bases. The CDR3 extends over 13 amino acids. Germline CDR1 and CDR2: MNHEY and SVGAGI.

This clone showed up just once. The chain carries TRBV29-1 and TRBJ2-3; D is undetermined. The CDR3 consists of 11 residues. With 5 bases removed from V and 8 bases from J, the gap between germline ends came to 11 bases. CDR1 is SQVTM and CDR2 is ANQGSEA in the germline V gene. CDR3 bases: TGCAGCGTTCCGTCTTACGGTACGCAGTATTTT. This encodes CSVPSYGTQYF.

The chain has TRBV19 and TRBJ1-5, with TRBD1 as a possible D gene (6 bases). The CDR3 is 15 residues long. The germline CDR1 and CDR2 sequences are LNHDA and SQIVND (reference sequence). Trimming stripped 7 bases from V and 2 bases from J, with 15 bases between. The CDR3 DNA follows: TGTGCCAGTACCGGCGTTTACAGGGGCAATCAGCCCCAGCATTTT. Translating it yields CASTGVYRGNQPQHF. Filled out from reference TRBV19 and TRBJ1-5, the complete variable domain reads DGGITQSPKYLFRKEGQNVTLSCEQNLNHDAMYWYRQDPGQGLRLIYYSQIVNDFQKGDIAEGYSVSREKKESFPLTVTSAQKNPTAFYLCASTGVYRGNQPQHFGDGTRLSIL.

This chain joins TRBV10-3 and TRBJ2-5; 10 nucleotides line up with TRBD2. V was pared by 5 bases and J by 3 bases, with 3 bases of the junction left unmatched. The germline CDR1 and CDR2 sequences are ENHRY and SYGVKD. This CDR3 has 14 residues. The CDR3 spells CAISSGLAEETQYF. CDR3 DNA: TGTGCCATCAGTTCTGGACTAGCGGAAGAGACCCAGTACTTC.

Only one count was recorded for this clone. V gene TRBV19 combines with J gene TRBJ1-4; TRBD1 might be the D (6 bases). This CDR3 comprises 14 residues. In germline, CDR1 is LNHDA, CDR2 SQIVND (reference sequence). Trimming left V 6 bases short and J 8 bases short, with 16 bases between. The CDR3 sequence is CASSLGTLTEKLFF. CDR3 nucleotides: TGTGCCAGTAGCTTGGGGACACTCACCGAAAAACTGTTTTTT.

This clone appeared a single time. This chain joins TRBV10-3 and TRBJ2-7, with 8 bases that match TRBD2. CDR1 and CDR2 (germline): ENHRY, SYGVKD. With V trimmed by 4 bases and J by 6 bases, 14 bases remained unmatched. The CDR3 has 16 residues. This CDR3 is CAISGEGAGAGFEQYV. In DNA form, the CDR3 reads TGTGCCATCAGTGGGGAGGGAGCGGGGGCTGGTTTCGAGCAGTACGTC.

The gene calls are TRBV28 and TRBJ2-1; 8 positions match TRBD2. The V gene's germline CDR1 is MDHEN and CDR2 SYDVKM. The CDR3 covers 13 residues. Unmatched junction bases numbered 7, after V lost 6 bases and J lost 9 bases. The CDR3 is CASSTSSGVEQFF. The CDR3 DNA follows: TGTGCCAGCAGCACTAGTAGCGGGGTTGAGCAGTTCTTC.

The rearrangement links TRBV6-7 to TRBJ2-7, with 7 bases that match TRBD1. TRBV6-7 is classed as an ORF, of uncertain function. Trimming took 4 bases from V and 0 from J; bases not matched to a gene: 6. There are 15 residues in the CDR3. The CDR3 bases are TGTGCCAGCAGTTCGGGACAGTTCAGCTCCTACGAGCAGTACGTC. As protein: CASSSGQFSSYEQYV.

Here the CDR3 reads CSVRQGYNSPLHF. DNA of the CDR3: TGCAGCGTTAGACAGGGGTATAATTCACCCCTCCACTTT. The chain carries TRBV29-1 and TRBJ1-6, with 8 bases matching TRBD1. Germline trimming cut 5 bases from V and 4 bases from J; bases unmatched to any gene: 1. This CDR3 comprises 13 residues. The germline V gene encodes CDR1 SQVTM and CDR2 ANQGSEA.

This chain joins TRBV10-1 and TRBJ2-1, with TRBD2 matching 12 bases. CDR3 length: 17 amino acids. The V and J ends lost 3 bases and 5 bases, in that order; junction bases with no gene match: 8. Germline V gene sequence: CDR1 WNHNN, CDR2 SYGVQD (reference sequence). In DNA form, the CDR3 reads TGCGCCAGCAGTGACCGAGGACTAGCGGGATTAGACAATGAGCAGTTCTTC. Its protein is CASSDRGLAGLDNEQFF.

The chain links TRBV24-1 to TRBJ1-2, with 8 bases fitting TRBD1. Per germline, CDR1 KGHDR and CDR2 SFDVKD. V lost 8 bases to trimming and J lost 7 bases; unmatched junction nucleotides: 2. This CDR3 contains 11 residues. The DNA of the CDR3 is TGTGCCACCATGGACAGGGCTGGCTACACCTTC. It specifies CATMDRAGYTF.

The rearrangement links TRBV30 to TRBJ1-6; D remains unclear. CDR3 length: 10 amino acids. V was clipped by 0 bases and J by 15 bases, with 6 bases between them. Germline V gene sequence: CDR1 GTSNPN, CDR2 SVGIG (reference sequence). CDR3 residues: CAWSVEHLHF. DNA of the CDR3: TGTGCCTGGAGTGTCGAACACCTCCACTTT. The full variable domain, its missing parts supplied by reference TRBV30 and TRBJ1-6, is SQTIHQWPATLVQPVGSPLSLECTVEGTSNPNLYWYRQAAGRGLQLLFYSVGIGQISSEVPQNLSASRPQDRQFILSSKKLLLSDSGFYLCAWSVEHLHFGNGTRLTVT.

The gene calls are TRBV19 and TRBJ1-5; TRBD1 matches 11 bases. The germline gives CDR1 LNHDA, CDR2 SQIVND (reference sequence). Trimming at V came to 8 bases and at J to 4 bases, leaving 1 base not matched to a gene. CDR3 length equals 13 residues. CDR3 in DNA: TGTGCCAGTGGGGACAGGGGGAATCAGCCCCAGCATTTT. Protein sequence: CASGDRGNQPQHF.

The V gene is TRBV7-9, the J gene TRBJ2-7; no clear D. V lost 1 base and J lost 3, with 7 bases in between. Germline CDR1 and CDR2: SEHNR and FQNEAQ (reference sequence). The CDR3 is 13 residues long. CDR3 region: CASSLDHGYEQYV. In nucleotides, the CDR3 is TGTGCCAGCAGCTTAGATCACGGCTACGAGCAGTACGTC.

The chain carries TRBV4-1 and TRBJ2-1; a weak D match, TRBD2 (6 bases). This CDR3 contains 15 residues. V was shortened by 3 bases and J by 2 bases, with 11 bases between the two germline ends. Per the germline V gene, CDR1 is MGHRA and CDR2 is YSYEKL. CDR3 residues: CASSHPGLTYNEQFF. CDR3 coding DNA: TGCGCCAGCAGCCACCCGGGACTGACCTACAATGAGCAGTTCTTC.

The rearrangement uses TRBV6-5 and TRBJ1-3; the D gene is possibly TRBD1 (6 bases). Germline CDR1 reads MNHEY; CDR2 reads SVGAGI. The CDR3 spans 15 residues. Trimming took 5 bases from V and 4 from J, leaving 15 bases between them. This chain's CDR3 is CASSPRRGPGNTIYF. CDR3 DNA sequence: TGTGCCAGCAGTCCCCGGCGGGGGCCGGGAAACACCATATATTTT.

The chain is built from TRBV5-6 and TRBJ1-2; TRBD1 matches at 7 bases. CDR1 and CDR2 from the germline V gene are SGHDT and YYEEEE. This CDR3 has 13 amino acids. With V trimmed by 7 bases and J by 5 bases, 8 bases remained unmatched. The CDR3 sequence: CASERAGGYGYTF. Here the CDR3 DNA reads TGTGCCAGCGAACGAGCAGGGGGGTATGGCTACACCTTC.

The V and J genes are TRBV7-9 and TRBJ2-5, with 7 bases aligning to TRBD2. CDR3 length: 14 amino acids. The junction had 6 bases not matched to a gene; V was cut back by 5 bases and J by 3 bases. Per germline, CDR1 SEHNR and CDR2 FQNEAQ (reference sequence). CDR3 region: CASSPWLAEETQYF. DNA for the CDR3: TGTGCCAGCAGCCCCTGGCTAGCGGAAGAGACCCAGTACTTC.

The genes are TRBV6-5 and TRBJ1-2, with 7 bases fitting TRBD1. The CDR3 is 13 residues long. The ends lost 2 bases at V and 6 bases at J; junction bases unmatched: 3. CDR1 and CDR2 (germline): MNHEY, SVGAGI. CDR3 nucleotides: TGTGCCAGCAGTTACCAGGGGGTTGATGGCTACACCTTC. This translates into CASSYQGVDGYTF.

The V gene is TRBV28, the J gene TRBJ1-5; TRBD1 aligns across 7 bases. This CDR3 has 15 residues. The V gene's germline CDR1 is MDHEN and CDR2 SYDVKM. The V and J ends lost 5 bases and 0 bases, in that order; junction bases with no gene match: 4. For the CDR3, the DNA is TGTGCCAGCAGTCCGGGACAGAGTAGCAATCAGCCCCAGCATTTT. Translating gives CASSPGQSSNQPQHF. The full variable domain, its missing parts supplied by reference TRBV28 and TRBJ1-5, is DVKVTQSSRYLVKRTGEKVFLECVQDMDHENMFWYRQDPGLGLRLIYFSYDVKMKEKGDIPEGYSVSREKKERFSLILESASTNQTSMYLCASSPGQSSNQPQHFGDGTRLSIL.

The rearrangement links TRBV29-1 to TRBJ2-7, with TRBD2 identical over 8 bases. In germline, CDR1 is SQVTM, CDR2 ANQGSEA. The J segment lost 0 bases and the V segment lost 1 base, leaving 8 bases of the junction unmatched. The CDR3 is made up of 16 amino acids. As DNA, the CDR3 is TGCAGCGTTGAAGGGCCGATAGCGGGGTTCTCCTACGAGCAGTACGTC. It translates to CSVEGPIAGFSYEQYV.

This clone was picked up a small number of times. The chain combines TRBV7-9 with TRBJ1-6, with TRBD1 matching 7 bases. This CDR3 has 15 amino acids. J lost 7 bases, V lost 5 bases, and 8 bases had no gene match. CDR1 SEHNR and CDR2 FQNEAQ come from the germline V gene (reference sequence). The CDR3 loop is CASSERQGMNSPLHF. CDR3 coding DNA: TGTGCCAGCAGCGAGAGACAGGGAATGAATTCACCCCTCCACTTT.